This record concerns one TCR beta chain sequence. No cognate antigen has been identified for it. Per-base qualities were not stored, and no clone one base away is much larger. The data were obtained in a study of T cell clones after liver transplantation (dated by TCRdb to between 2018 and 2021). In the study overall: The samples were obtained from ITN030ST, a randomized trial that attempted immunosuppression withdrawal within 2 years after liver transplantation. Donor-reactive T cell clones were identified by TCRbeta sequencing after a pre-transplant mixed lymphocyte reaction and then tracked in post-transplant blood. As an antigen-independent comparator for donor-reactive sequences, third party-reactive TCRbeta sequences were also identified from pre-transplant MLRs. Three of the eight recipients were HCV-positive; the others were transplanted for non-autoimmune, non-viral indications. Subjects received no induction therapy and standard immunosuppression until randomization at 12-24 months post-transplant. Tolerance was defined as complete immunosuppression withdrawal for at least one year with no rise in liver enzymes beyond twice the upper limit of normal. Blood samples were collected pre-transplant, pre-randomization before withdrawal, and post-randomization after either full withdrawal or failed withdrawal. The study cohort included 8 liver transplant recipients, of whom 3 were classified as tolerant and 5 as non-tolerant. Overall results and qualifications from the work: Low numbers of available donor cells limited the measurable donor-reactive repertoire in two subjects. Donor-reactive sequences declined more than third party-reactive ones, suggesting partial antigen-specific deletion unrelated to withdrawal success. The conclusions were preliminary, being limited by small, heterogeneous patient numbers and by non-standardized post-transplant time points. When repertoire turnover was taken into account, detection of donor-reactive sequences was significantly reduced in 7 of 8 subjects for CD4 and in 8 of 8 subjects for CD8. Since no allograft tissue specimens were available, donor-reactive T cells may have migrated into the graft instead of being deleted. In most of the 8 subjects, regardless of tolerance or HCV status, circulating donor-reactive CD4 TCRbeta sequences dropped significantly post-transplant.

High-throughput TCRbeta CDR3 sequencing of frozen genomic DNA was performed by immunoSEQ, with PCR amplification, mapping, bias correction and internal controls included. In the original analysis: Only productive rearrangements were retained, with each unique TCRbeta sequence defined by its CDR3 nucleotide sequence together with its V and J gene. For classification of a sequence as donor-reactive, at least 5-fold expansion in CFSE-low cells relative to unstimulated pre-transplant cells and a frequency of at least 0.01% were required. Minimum frequency thresholds were set for each subject on the basis of the unstimulated sample with the lowest template count, so that a detection power of at least 90% was ensured. Jensen-Shannon divergence between the top 1000 TCRbeta sequences post-transplant and pre-transplant was used to measure repertoire turnover. Changes in detection of donor-reactive sequences were assessed with two-sided Fisher's exact tests. This immuneACCESS table, as held by TCRdb, lists in-frame sequences with V and J called but not all clones. Of the missing ones, under half trace to an unresolved V gene in checked studies; the others have no known cause. The V and J calls and clone size are taken from that table; D and trimming were inferred from the DNA. The sample table lists more than 70,000 clones, roughly 83% of them with a count of one. About 2.5% of the sample belongs to the ten largest clones.

The CDR3 runs 11 residues from the cysteine to the phenylalanine. Just CDR3 DNA is preserved here, 33 bases in frame from base 1. A distance of 9 bases separates the germline ends of V and J, which lose 6 bases and 3 bases respectively. According to the germline V gene, CDR1 reads SQVTM and CDR2 reads ANQGSEA. Unstimulated PBMCs, after thawing, were stained for CD3, CD4 and CD8 and then FACS-sorted into CD3+CD4+ and CD3+CD8+ populations. Randomization to immunosuppression withdrawal applied to every one of the 8 studied subjects. The Qiagen DNeasy Blood and Tissue Kit was used for genomic DNA isolation.

This clonotype was obtained from a human patient who received a liver transplant. Following a transplant, some T cells may be graft donor cells, not patient cells. The chain uses TRBV29-1 and TRBJ2-7; no D segment can be confidently identified. The starting material was CD4+ T cells from blood, obtained at the 22-month timepoint. DNA sequence: TGCAGCGTGGCCTGGGGCTACGAGCAGTACTTC. Translated, this is CSVAWGYEQYF.